The 18 T cell receptor beta chains listed next were all sequenced from one sample in a study of Ad26.COV2.S vaccination and SARS-CoV-2 variants (dated by TCRdb to the early 2020s). Library prep was done by the immunoSEQ multiplex PCR assay. The table was pulled from immuneACCESS by TCRdb, which kept in-frame rearrangements only. Such tables lose some clones; where checked, under half of the loss comes from unresolved V genes, and the rest has no known cause. The sample table holds a few hundred thousand clones, of which about 88% were seen once. The ten most abundant clones make up approximately 1.9% of the sample. Interpreted using the paper, the treatment or condition label stands for: 15 to 20 received Ad26.COV2.S at low or high dose, single or two shots; roughly five received placebo; per-sample allocation not given. For vaccine and placebo recipients, repertoires were sequenced using samples collected on day 63 after the first injection.

The sequences come from peripheral blood, collected in a trial of Ad26.COV2.S vaccine versus placebo. The receptors stem from a person between 18 and 65 years old who received the Ad26.COV2.S COVID-19 vaccine or a placebo.

The chain carries TRBV7-2 and TRBJ2-7; D perhaps matches TRBD2 (5 bases). Germline loops: CDR1 SGHTA, CDR2 FQGNSA. This CDR3 has 14 residues. V lost 5 bases, J lost 4 bases, and 15 bases lay in between. In DNA, the CDR3 is TGTGCCAGCAGCCCACCCCCGGGAAGGTACGAGCAGTACTTC. It specifies CASSPPPGRYEQYF.

This clone was seen only a few times. This sequence joins TRBV30 and TRBJ1-5; TRBD1 matches 7 bases. J lost 6 bases, V lost 2 bases, and 7 bases had no gene match. The CDR3 contains 14 residues. Looked up from germline, CDR1 is GTSNPN and CDR2 is SVGIG (reference sequence). The CDR3 region is CAWSRSRTGQPQHF. The CDR3, as DNA: TGTGCCTGGAGTCGGTCCAGGACAGGTCAGCCCCAGCATTTT.

The V call is TRBV11-2, the J call TRBJ2-7; 7 bases are shared with TRBD2. V shed 5 bases, J shed 5 bases, and the junction held 12 bases outside the gene matches. The length of the CDR3 is 15 residues. In germline, CDR1 is SGHAT, CDR2 FQNNGV. CDR3 sequence (DNA): TGTGCCAGCAGCCCCGGACTAGTAGTAACCCACGAGCAGTACTTC. Protein product: CASSPGLVVTHEQYF.

The chain joins TRBV30 to TRBJ1-2; D gene uncertain. CDR1 and CDR2 from the germline V gene are GTSNPN and SVGIG (reference sequence). The CDR3 length is 13 residues. V shed 2 bases and J shed 0 bases, with 7 bases lying between them. The CDR3 DNA sequence: TGTGCCTGGAGTCCTCAGGCTAACTATGGCTACACCTTC. Translation gives CAWSPQANYGYTF.

This rearrangement joins TRBV11-2 to TRBJ2-7; 14 bases align to TRBD2. The length of the CDR3 is 15 residues. Germline V CDR1 and CDR2: SGHAT, FQNNGV. The junction had 7 bases not matched to a gene; V was cut back by 5 bases and J by 7 bases. CDR3 DNA sequence: TGTGCCAGCAGCCGGGGACTAGCGGGAGTGGGGGAGCAGTACTTC. It specifies CASSRGLAGVGEQYF.

The gene calls are TRBV4-1 and TRBJ2-1; D is unclear. Trimming removed 1 base at V and 9 bases at J, with 10 bases between. Per germline, CDR1 MGHRA and CDR2 YSYEKL. The CDR3 has 13 residues. The CDR3 DNA reads as TGCGCCAGCAGCCAAGGGCTACGGGTTGAGCAGTTCTTC. Its translation is CASSQGLRVEQFF.

This rearrangement joins TRBV7-8 to TRBJ2-1; D gene uncertain. The CDR3 runs to 11 residues. Germline V lookup: CDR1 SGHVS, CDR2 FQNEAQ. The germline V and J ends were trimmed by 0 bases and 10 bases, with 4 bases remaining between them. In nucleotides, the CDR3 is TGTGCCAGCAGCTTAGCAGACGAGCAGTTCTTC. Translating gives CASSLADEQFF. The complete variable domain, with remaining parts taken from reference TRBV7-8 and TRBJ2-1, reads GAGVSQSPRYKVAKRGQDVALRCDPISGHVSLFWYQQALGQGPEFLTYFQNEAQLDKSGLPSDRFFAERPEGSVSTLKIQRTQQEDSAVYLCASSLADEQFFGPGTRLTVL.

This clone was observed a single time. The CDR3: CASRRPSSNQPQHF. The CDR3 nucleotides are TGTGCCAGCAGGAGACCTTCGAGCAATCAGCCCCAGCATTTT. The chain joins TRBV28 to TRBJ1-5; D call uncertain. The CDR3 contains 14 residues. V was pared by 6 bases and J by 1 base, with 10 bases between. Germline V gives CDR1 MDHEN, CDR2 SYDVKM.

The rearrangement uses TRBV27 and TRBJ2-7; D unclear. V dropped 5 bases and J dropped 0 bases, with 8 bases sitting between them. This CDR3 has 13 residues. CDR1 MNHEY and CDR2 SMNVEV come from the germline V gene (reference sequence). The CDR3 here is CASSRAHSYEQYF. Written as DNA, the CDR3 is TGTGCCAGCAGTAGAGCGCACTCCTACGAGCAGTACTTC.

The chain joins TRBV6-2 or TRBV6-3 to TRBJ1-2; D is possibly TRBD1 (5 bases). The CDR3 has 12 residues. Germline loops: CDR1 MNHEY, CDR2 SVGEGT. V lost 6 bases and J 5 bases, leaving 10 bases between the germline ends. This chain's CDR3 is CASSPGAYGYTF. The CDR3 DNA reads as TGTGCCAGCAGCCCCGGGGCATATGGCTACACCTTC.

This chain joins TRBV24-1 and TRBJ2-7; perhaps D is TRBD1 or TRBD2 (6 bases each). Trimming took 4 bases from V and 5 from J, leaving 14 bases between them. There are 14 residues in the CDR3. Looked up from germline, CDR1 is KGHDR and CDR2 is SFDVKD. The DNA for the CDR3 is TGTGCCACCAGTGACCCGACGGGGGCGGACGAGCAGTACTTC. Encoded protein: CATSDPTGADEQYF.

The chain couples TRBV5-4 to TRBJ1-2, with D hard to call. There are 15 residues in the CDR3. V dropped 0 bases and J dropped 0 bases, with 9 bases sitting between them. Germline V gene data show CDR1 as SGHNT and CDR2 as YYREEE (reference sequence). The CDR3 here is CASSLEASTNYGYTF. Written as DNA, the CDR3 is TGTGCCAGCAGCTTGGAAGCATCCACTAACTATGGCTACACCTTC.

V is TRBV18 and J is TRBJ1-3, with a possible D match to TRBD1 (6 bases). The V and J ends lost 4 bases and 2 bases respectively, with 9 bases between them. This CDR3 region has 14 residues. Germline lookup yields CDR1 KGHSH and CDR2 LQKENI. The CDR3 reads CASSLGAPGNTIYF. The CDR3 DNA follows: TGTGCCAGCTCACTGGGGGCCCCTGGAAACACCATATATTTT. The full variable domain, with the rest looked up from reference TRBV18 and TRBJ1-3, is NAGVMQNPRHLVRRRGQEARLRCSPMKGHSHVYWYRQLPEEGLKFMVYLQKENIIDESGMPKERFSAEFPKEGPSILRIQQVVRGDSAAYFCASSLGAPGNTIYFGEGSWLTVV.

This chain uses TRBV5-1 with TRBJ2-7; D remains unclear. Germline values: CDR1 SGHRS, CDR2 YFSETQ. The germline V and J ends were trimmed by 2 bases and 0 bases, with 12 bases remaining between them. This CDR3 spans 15 amino acids. The CDR3 sequence is CASSFGGTGSYEQYF. The DNA of the CDR3 is TGCGCCAGCAGCTTCGGTGGCACCGGCTCCTACGAGCAGTACTTC.

This chain connects TRBV6-2 or TRBV6-3 to TRBJ2-1; D unresolved. The CDR3 covers 14 residues. Trimming pared 2 bases from V and 5 bases from J, leaving 10 bases between. Looked up from germline, CDR1 is MNHEY and CDR2 is SVGEGT. CDR3 residues: CASSYPNTNNEQFF. DNA of the CDR3: TGTGCCAGCAGTTACCCCAACACCAACAATGAGCAGTTCTTC.

J is TRBJ2-3 and V is TRBV5-1; D is perhaps TRBD2 (5 bases). Trimming removed 4 bases at V and 1 base at J, with 16 bases between. In germline, CDR1 is SGHRS, CDR2 YFSETQ. The CDR3 loop spans 16 amino acids. CDR3 protein: CASSPVEGWGTDTQYF. CDR3 in DNA: TGCGCCAGCAGCCCGGTTGAGGGATGGGGCACAGATACGCAGTATTTT.

This clone was recorded once. The chain is built from TRBV19 and TRBJ2-3, with D hard to call. Germline loops: CDR1 LNHDA, CDR2 SQIVND (reference sequence). The CDR3 is made up of 14 amino acids. Trimming removed 7 bases from V and 1 base from J, with 12 bases in between. Written as DNA, the CDR3 is TGTGCCAGTACGAGGCAACGGGGCACAGATACGCAGTATTTT. Amino acid sequence: CASTRQRGTDTQYF.

This clone was found once. This chain connects TRBV5-8 to TRBJ2-5; no clear D. This CDR3 spans 13 amino acids. V lost 4 bases, J lost 5 bases, and 12 bases lay in between. The germline gives CDR1 SGHTS, CDR2 YDEGEE. In nucleotides, the CDR3 is TGTGCCAGCAGCCCCGGATTGAGGGAGACCCAGTACTTC. It specifies CASSPGLRETQYF.